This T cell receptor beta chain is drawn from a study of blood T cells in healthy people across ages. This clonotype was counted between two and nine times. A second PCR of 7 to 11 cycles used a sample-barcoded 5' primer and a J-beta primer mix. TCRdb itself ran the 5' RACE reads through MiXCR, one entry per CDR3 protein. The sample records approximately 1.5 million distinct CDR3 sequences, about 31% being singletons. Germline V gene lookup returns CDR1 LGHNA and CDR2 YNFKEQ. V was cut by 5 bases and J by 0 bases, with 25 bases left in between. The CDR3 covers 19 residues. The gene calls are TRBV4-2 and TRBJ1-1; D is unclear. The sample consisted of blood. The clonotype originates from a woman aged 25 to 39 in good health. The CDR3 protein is CASSKKARGPELMNTEAFF. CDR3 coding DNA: TGTGCCAGCAGCAAAAAGGCGCGTGGGCCAGAACTCATGAACACTGAAGCTTTCTTT.